This T cell receptor beta chain came from a study of identical twins. Findings and limits, study-wide: Within cord blood, abundant beta clonotypes carried fewer insertions, but memory repertoires showed no such trend.

This clonotype has at least ten counts. Its antigen remains unidentified. TCRdb analysed the 5' RACE reads with MiXCR anew, one entry per CDR3 protein. The sample lists 140,000 to 150,000 distinct CDR3 sequences, around 3.5% occurring once. The sample was memory T cells sorted from blood. This TCR was sampled from a man between 18 and 35 years old in good health.

DNA of the CDR3: TGTGCCAGCAGCCAACCTAATTCCGGGGAGCTGTTTTTT. Its translation: CASSQPNSGELFF. The chain joins TRBV3-1 to TRBJ2-2, with D unclear. This CDR3 contains 13 residues. Germline loops: CDR1 LGHDT, CDR2 YNNKEL (reference sequence). V was trimmed by 2 bases and J by 6 bases, leaving 7 bases between them.